Listed below are T cell receptor beta chains from one sample, sequenced in a study of OX40 agonist ivuxolimab in advanced cancers. Clones were read by immunoSEQ multiplex PCR, and TCRdb kept only the in-frame ones, dropping some. The sample records about 84,000 clones, over 85% being singletons. This specimen was CD4+ or CD8+ T cells sorted from blood, taken in a trial of the OX40 agonist ivuxolimab. The receptors originated from an adult with an advanced solid tumor such as melanoma, head and neck, liver or kidney cancer. Both conserved end residues are part of each CDR3. D genes are given only for firm matches. Size tells how often a clone was seen (once, few, many) or the class of an expanded clone, and some rows leave it out.

j_gene,d_gene,abundance,v_gene,CDR3nt,CDR3aa
TRBJ1-2,NA,NA,TRBV13,TGTGCCAGCAGCTTGTCAGGGCCCCGCTATGGCTACACCTTC,CASSLSGPRYGYTF
TRBJ2-3,NA,NA,TRBV28,TGTGCCAGCAGTCCTCTCGAAACTGATACGCAGTATTTT,CASSPLETDTQYF
TRBJ2-7,TRBD2,NA,TRBV11-2,TGTGCCAGCAGCTTGATGGCTAGCGGGAGTTTCTACGAGCAGTACTTC,CASSLMASGSFYEQYF
TRBJ2-1,TRBD2,NA,TRBV10-2,TGCGCCAGCAGATTAGCGGGAGTGTTCCGGTTAGCCAATGAGCAGTTCTTC,CASRLAGVFRLANEQFF
TRBJ2-3,TRBD1,NA,TRBV11-3,TGTGCCAGCAGCCCGAGACAGGGGCCGGAGATAGATACGCAGTATTTT,CASSPRQGPEIDTQYF
TRBJ2-1,TRBD2,NA,TRBV11-3,TGTGCCAGCAGCCGAACTAGCGGGAGCTCCTACAATGAGCAGTTCTTC,CASSRTSGSSYNEQFF
TRBJ1-4,NA,NA,TRBV13,TGTGCCACAAAAGACGGACTTAATGAAAAACTGTTTTTT,CATKDGLNEKLFF
TRBJ1-2,TRBD1,NA,TRBV15,TGTGCCACCCATCCCCGGGACAGGGGAAGTAACCCCTATGGCTACACCTTC,CATHPRDRGSNPYGYTF
TRBJ2-1,NA,once,TRBV9,TGTGCCAGCAGCCCCTCTGCCGGGCGCAATGAGCAGTTCTTC,CASSPSAGRNEQFF
TRBJ1-2,NA,NA,TRBV10-3,TGTGCCATCAGTGGGGGAGAAAGGCACTATGGCTACACCTTC,CAISGGERHYGYTF